These 17 T cell receptor beta chains originate from one sample sequenced in a study of human thymus T cells. Measured with immunoSEQ multiplex PCR; TCRdb has only the in-frame clones, and not every one. The sample lists about 78,000 clones, 96% seen once, with 0.031% in the top ten. Corrective heart surgery yielded resections, and these provided the thymus tissue. What was sequenced was thymus tissue. The origin of the receptors is a boy in the first two years of life with a congenital heart defect but otherwise immunologically healthy.

DNA of the CDR3: TGTGCCAGCAGTGACCTTCTACGGTCCAATGAGCAGTTCTTC. It codes for CASSDLLRSNEQFF. V and J are TRBV25-1 and TRBJ2-1; D is ambiguous. This CDR3 has 14 amino acids. Germline CDR1 is MGHDK and CDR2 is SYGVNS. V lost 3 bases to trimming and J lost 6 bases, with 12 bases between them.

V is TRBV19 and J is TRBJ1-1; tentatively, D is TRBD1 (6 bases). This CDR3 comprises 13 residues. V was cut by 7 bases and J by 5 bases, with 14 bases left in between. Germline V gene data show CDR1 as LNHDA and CDR2 as SQIVND (reference sequence). CDR3 sequence reads: CASTSPRGTEAFF. As DNA, the CDR3 is TGTGCCAGTACCTCACCCAGGGGAACTGAAGCTTTCTTT.

The chain combines TRBV27 with TRBJ1-1; 7 positions match TRBD1. V was clipped by 9 bases and J by 2 bases; unmatched bases: 12. The CDR3 is made up of 15 amino acids. The V gene's germline CDR1 is MNHEY and CDR2 SMNVEV (reference sequence). The CDR3 region is CASHDGGGPNTEAFF. The CDR3 nucleotides read TGTGCCAGTCACGACGGAGGGGGCCCTAACACTGAAGCTTTCTTT.

The CDR3: CSAIKENTIYF. The CDR3, as DNA: TGCAGTGCTATTAAGGAAAACACCATATATTTT. This chain joins TRBV20-1 and TRBJ1-3; D is uncertain. Germline values: CDR1 DFQATT, CDR2 SNEGSKA (reference sequence). Trimming left V 4 bases short and J 6 bases short, with 7 bases between. There are 11 residues in the CDR3.

The V call is TRBV19, the J call TRBJ1-2; 9 bases are a match to TRBD1. This CDR3 has 17 amino acids. The junction had 13 bases not matched to a gene; V was cut back by 5 bases and J by 3 bases. Germline V gives CDR1 LNHDA, CDR2 SQIVND (reference sequence). In DNA, the CDR3 is TGTGCCAGTAGTCTAATGGGGGACAGGGAGGAGGACTATGGCTACACCTTC. It codes for CASSLMGDREEDYGYTF.

The chain carries TRBV15 and TRBJ1-5, with D possibly TRBD1 on 6 matching bases. Germline assignment: CDR1 LNHNV and CDR2 YYDKDF (reference sequence). This CDR3 has 16 residues. The V end lost 2 bases, the J end lost 3 bases, and 14 bases lay between the germline ends. CDR3 loop: CATSRRGGGPNQPQHF. As DNA, the CDR3 is TGTGCCACCAGCAGACGGGGTGGGGGGCCCAATCAGCCCCAGCATTTT.

V and J are TRBV19 and TRBJ2-2, with TRBD1 identical over 7 bases. J lost 1 base, V lost 5 bases, and 4 bases had no gene match. The germline V gene has CDR1 LNHDA and CDR2 SQIVND (reference sequence). The CDR3 contains 15 residues. The CDR3 DNA reads as TGTGCCAGTAGTCCGGGACAGTGGAACACCGGGGAGCTGTTTTTT. As protein: CASSPGQWNTGELFF.

The chain carries TRBV18 and TRBJ1-5, with TRBD1 matching over 10 bases. V lost 5 bases, J lost 6 bases, and 7 bases stayed unmatched. The CDR3 sequence is 15 residues long. The V gene's germline CDR1 is KGHSH and CDR2 LQKENI. The CDR3 sequence is CASSTDRGRGQPQHF. CDR3 bases: TGTGCCAGCTCAACCGACAGGGGGCGAGGTCAGCCCCAGCATTTT.

The V gene is TRBV5-8, the J gene TRBJ2-7; TRBD1 matches 9 bases. Germline values: CDR1 SGHTS, CDR2 YDEGEE. V gave up 0 bases and J gave up 2 bases; unmatched junction bases: 6. This CDR3 is 16 amino acids long. CDR3 coding DNA: TGTGCCAGCAGCTTGGGGGGGGACAGGGCCCCCTACGAGCAGTACTTC. Translated: CASSLGGDRAPYEQYF.

The J gene is TRBJ1-4, the V gene TRBV19, with 7 nucleotides matching TRBD1. The V segment lost 4 bases and the J segment 3 bases; nucleotides outside the gene matches: 8. The length of the CDR3 is 16 residues. Germline loops: CDR1 LNHDA, CDR2 SQIVND (reference sequence). The CDR3 is CASSTPTGDSNEKLFF. CDR3 nucleotides: TGTGCCAGTAGTACCCCAACAGGGGATTCTAATGAAAAACTGTTTTTT.

The chain carries TRBV21-1 and TRBJ2-3. TRBV21-1 is flagged as a pseudogene. CDR3 size: 16 residues. DNA of the CDR3: TGTGCCAGCAGTCTCCTAAAGGGCATCCCCACAGATACGCAGTATTTT. It yields the protein CASSLLKGIPTDTQYF.

This chain uses TRBV5-4 with TRBJ2-5; 8 nucleotides agree with TRBD2. V dropped 0 bases and J dropped 2; count of bases not matched to a gene: 6. Germline CDR1 and CDR2: SGHNT and YYREEE (reference sequence). There are 16 residues in the CDR3. Here the CDR3 DNA reads TGTGCCAGCAGCTTGGGACGGACTAGCAGACAAGAGACCCAGTACTTC. Its protein product is CASSLGRTSRQETQYF.

This chain uses TRBV29-1 with TRBJ1-1; possibly TRBD1 for D (5 bases). In germline, CDR1 is SQVTM, CDR2 ANQGSEA. V gave up 1 base and J gave up 0 bases, with 15 bases separating them. This CDR3 comprises 16 residues. DNA for the CDR3: TGCAGCGTTGAAGGGGGCAAAACCGACATGAACACTGAAGCTTTCTTT. Protein: CSVEGGKTDMNTEAFF.

This chain links TRBV11-2 with TRBJ2-7, with D possibly being TRBD1 (6 bases). Trimming shortened V by 7 bases and J by 3 bases, and 28 bases separated the two germline ends. Germline loops: CDR1 SGHAT, CDR2 FQNNGV. The length of the CDR3 is 18 residues. CDR3 nucleotides: TGTGCCAGCACCCCTACGAGCGATTGGCAGGGGCCGTACTACGAGCAGTACTTC. Amino acid sequence: CASTPTSDWQGPYYEQYF.

This clone was recorded once. The chain couples TRBV28 to TRBJ1-5; D gene uncertain. Germline loops: CDR1 MDHEN, CDR2 SYDVKM. This CDR3 is built from 19 residues. V was cut by 1 base and J by 1 base, with 20 bases left in between. The CDR3 protein is CASSLYPLGGPPSNQPQHF. DNA for the CDR3: TGTGCCAGCAGTTTATATCCCCTGGGTGGTCCACCAAGCAATCAGCCCCAGCATTTT.

The chain joins TRBV6-5 to TRBJ2-5; D perhaps matches TRBD1 (5 bases). Germline V CDR1 and CDR2: MNHEY, SVGAGI. Trimming removed 2 bases from V and 4 bases from J, with 11 bases in between. The CDR3 consists of 14 residues. Here the CDR3 DNA reads TGTGCCAGCAGTTACCCCGACAGTAGAGAGACCCAGTACTTC. Its protein product is CASSYPDSRETQYF.

The table lists this clone with a count of one. The chain recombines TRBV5-4 with TRBJ2-7; 8 bases agree with TRBD1. The length of the CDR3 is 11 residues. Germline values: CDR1 SGHNT, CDR2 YYREEE (reference sequence). V was pared by 4 bases and J by 6 bases, with 0 bases of the junction left unmatched. The CDR3, as DNA: TGTGCCAGCAGCGGGACAGGCGAGCAGTACTTC. This gives the protein CASSGTGEQYF.